These T cell receptor beta chains were read from a single sample in a study of control samples from healthy donors and cancer patients. Profiling relied on immunoSEQ multiplex PCR, and the TCRdb table lists in-frame clones only, not all of them. The sample has 75,000 to 90,000 clones, more than 75% seen once. The sequenced sample consisted of blood. The receptors stem from a woman aged 40-49 years in good health. Each CDR3 is given with its conserved first and last residue. Each record gives: J gene, V gene, D gene, clone size, CDR3 DNA, CDR3 protein. D genes are given only for firm matches. The size of a clone is reported for some rows only, either as once, few or many, or as a class for expanded clones.

>TRBJ1-5|TRBV7-2|.|.
TGTGCCAGCAGCCAAGCACAGCTCAATCAGCCCCAGCATTTT
CASSQAQLNQPQHF
>TRBJ2-2|TRBV20-1|.|.
TGCAGTGCTGCCAACACCGGGGAGCTGTTTTTT
CSAANTGELFF
>TRBJ2-7|TRBV9|.|.
TGTGCCAGCAGCGTAGTGGAGGGGGCTAATGGTTACGAGCAGTACTTC
CASSVVEGANGYEQYF
>TRBJ2-5|TRBV3-1/TRBV3-2|.|.
TGTGCCAGCAGCCTGGAAGGGCCGGGGAGAGAGACCCAGTACTTC
CASSLEGPGRETQYF
>TRBJ1-2|TRBV9|.|once
TGTGCCAGCAGCGTAGATGGCGGAGCCCACTATGGCTACACCTTC
CASSVDGGAHYGYTF
>TRBJ2-3|TRBV5-1|.|once
TGCGCCAGCAGCATAAGGACAGAGGAAGATACGCAGTATTTT
CASSIRTEEDTQYF
>TRBJ2-7|TRBV5-1|TRBD2|.
TGCGCCAGCAGCTTGGGTAGCGGGGAGCCACCCTACGAGCAGTACTTC
CASSLGSGEPPYEQYF
>TRBJ2-5|TRBV6-5|.|few
TGTGCCAGCAGAGGATCCAGGGTTAGGGAGACCCAGTACTTC
CASRGSRVRETQYF
>TRBJ2-3|TRBV24-1|.|.
TGTGCCACCAGTGATTCTGAGGGGGAGACGCAGTATTTT
CATSDSEGETQYF
>TRBJ2-7|TRBV6-2/TRBV6-3|TRBD1|once
TGTGCCAGCACCCCAGGGACAGCTTCCTACGAGCAGTACTTC
CASTPGTASYEQYF
>TRBJ1-1|TRBV12-3/TRBV12-4|.|.
TGTGCCAGCAGTTGGGGTTTGGGGGAAGCTTTCTTT
CASSWGLGEAFF